This T cell receptor beta chain was sequenced during a study of T cell repertoires in cytomegalovirus infection. The CDR3 extends over 16 amino acids. V lost 6 bases and J lost 4, with 20 bases in between. Germline V lookup: CDR1 MNHEY, CDR2 SMNVEV (reference sequence). TCRdb reanalysed the reads using MiXCR and keeps one entry per CDR3 protein. The sample includes under 200,000 distinct CDR3 sequences, roughly 18% seen only once; the top ten take over 15%. This receptor was obtained from a human donor in good health (CMV status not recorded). Some clones in this sample may be carry-over from other donors' samples. Sequencing used CD8+ T cells from PBMCs. This chain uses TRBV27 with TRBJ2-3; tentatively, D is TRBD2 (5 bases). CDR3 DNA sequence: TGTGCCAGCAGCGAACTCGGGCTTAGGGAGTCAGATACGCAGTATTTT. The encoded protein is CASSELGLRESDTQYF.